Following are 22 T cell receptor beta chains from one sample sequenced in a study of CD8 T cells in ankylosing spondylitis. TCRdb fed the 5' RACE reads into MiXCR, producing one record per CDR3 protein. The repertoire includes roughly 240,000 distinct CDR3 sequences, 8% to 9% of them detected once, and around 4.9% sits in the top ten. Sequencing was carried out using blood, either unsorted or a sorted T cell fraction (not recorded which). All receptors come from a female donor with ankylosing spondylitis or in good health (not recorded which).

A few counts support this clonotype. V usage is TRBV7-6 and J usage is TRBJ2-7, with TRBD2 identical over 9 bases. V gave up 5 bases and J gave up 7 bases; unmatched junction bases: 9. Germline V gene data show CDR1 as SGHVS and CDR2 as FNYEAQ. This CDR3 has 14 residues. The CDR3 region has the DNA TGTGCCAGCAGCCATAGCGGGAGCCCTTGGGAGCAGTACTTC. This translates into CASSHSGSPWEQYF.

This clonotype showed up many times. CDR3 nucleotide sequence: TGTGCCAGCAGTTGGGGGGGTCTTAGCACAGATACGCAGTATTTT. Amino acid sequence: CASSWGGLSTDTQYF. The chain employs TRBV28 and TRBJ2-3; 7 positions agree with TRBD2. Germline loops: CDR1 MDHEN, CDR2 SYDVKM. The CDR3 sequence is 15 residues long. V trimming: 4 bases; J trimming: 0 bases; junction bases outside the gene matches: 4.

As for this clonotype: One junction end does not reproduce the germline sequence, and a read error may be involved. The chain links TRBV6-2 or TRBV6-3 to TRBJ2-3; unclear D gene. The CDR3 covers 12 residues. CDR1 is MNHEY and CDR2 is SVGEGT in the germline V gene. The CDR3 sequence: CTSSYDSGTQYF. The CDR3 DNA follows: TGTACCAGCAGTTACGACTCGGGTACGCAGTATTTT.

The chain joins TRBV15 to TRBJ2-4; D is perhaps TRBD1 or TRBD2 (5 bases each). CDR1 LNHNV and CDR2 YYDKDF come from the germline V gene (reference sequence). The CDR3 extends over 8 amino acids. The CDR3 region is CRILGEYF. The CDR3 bases are TGTCGTATCTTGGGGGAGTACTTC.

The rearrangement joins TRBV5-6 to TRBJ2-7; D not resolved. Germline V gene sequence: CDR1 SGHDT, CDR2 YYEEEE. The length of the CDR3 is 15 residues. Trimming cost V 4 bases and J 6 bases, with 20 bases left between them. Written as DNA, the CDR3 is TGTGCCAGCAGCACCTGGGGTAGCCGCCGGACCGAGCAGTACTTC. Its protein is CASSTWGSRRTEQYF.

This clonotype was detected many times. The chain links TRBV20-1 to TRBJ1-3, with 7 positions matching TRBD1. V was pared by 3 bases and J by 4 bases, with 6 bases of the junction left unmatched. CDR3 length: 14 amino acids. Germline lookup yields CDR1 DFQATT and CDR2 SNEGSKA (reference sequence). The chain's CDR3 is CSARVQGTGNTIYF. CDR3 bases: TGCAGTGCTAGGGTACAGGGGACCGGAAACACCATATATTTT.

CDR3 nucleotides: TGTGCCAGCAGCTTAGCGGCCGTACGCGAGCAGTACTTC. The encoded protein is CASSLAAVREQYF. The gene calls are TRBV7-9 and TRBJ2-7; no definite D call. This CDR3 is 13 amino acids long. Between the trimmed V and J ends, which lost 0 bases and 6 bases, there was a span of 9 bases. CDR1 and CDR2 (germline): SEHNR, FQNEAQ (reference sequence).

This clonotype showed up just a few times. The V and J genes are TRBV27 and TRBJ1-2, with D unresolved. The CDR3 loop spans 15 amino acids. Looked up from germline, CDR1 is MNHEY and CDR2 is SMNVEV (reference sequence). V gave up 4 bases and J gave up 4 bases, with 16 bases separating them. The CDR3 loop reads CASSSSGPRFYGYTF. CDR3 DNA: TGTGCCAGCAGTTCCTCCGGACCAAGGTTCTATGGCTACACCTTC.

This clonotype was detected many times. The chain has TRBV29-1 and TRBJ2-7, with a possible D match to TRBD2 (5 bases). V was clipped by 3 bases and J by 6 bases, with 9 bases between them. Germline V gene data show CDR1 as SQVTM and CDR2 as ANQGSEA. The CDR3 contains 11 residues. The CDR3 nucleotides read TGCAGCGTTGAGTGGGAGTTCGAGCAGTACTTC. Translating it yields CSVEWEFEQYF.

This clonotype was picked up many times. The chain carries TRBV7-9 and TRBJ2-1; the D call may be TRBD1 or TRBD2 (5 bases each). V was clipped by 7 bases and J by 2 bases, with 15 bases between them. The germline CDR1 and CDR2 sequences are SEHNR and FQNEAQ (reference sequence). The CDR3 sequence is 15 residues long. DNA of the CDR3: TGTGCCAGCACCCCCGGACAAGCGGCCTACAATGAGCAGTTCTTC. As protein: CASTPGQAAYNEQFF.

In its sample, this clonotype was seen many times. The chain joins TRBV7-2 to TRBJ2-3, with 10 bases fitting TRBD2. Unmatched junction bases numbered 6, after V lost 3 bases and J lost 6 bases. Germline V gives CDR1 SGHTA, CDR2 FQGNSA. This CDR3 comprises 15 residues. For the CDR3, the DNA is TGTGCCAGCAGCTTGGCTAGCGGGAGAATGGATACGCAGTATTTT. Its translation: CASSLASGRMDTQYF.

This clonotype came up many times. The V gene is TRBV29-1, the J gene TRBJ1-1, with a possible D match to TRBD1 (6 bases). Germline V gene sequence: CDR1 SQVTM, CDR2 ANQGSEA. This CDR3 is 12 amino acids long. The V and J ends lost 7 bases and 5 bases respectively, with 14 bases between them. CDR3 sequence: CSGEQGDTEAFF. In DNA form, the CDR3 reads TGCAGCGGCGAACAGGGTGATACTGAAGCTTTCTTT.

This clonotype was counted at least ten times. The chain combines TRBV15 with TRBJ1-5; TRBD1 is a possible D gene (6 bases). Germline V CDR1 and CDR2: LNHNV, YYDKDF (reference sequence). Trimming shortened V by 1 base and J by 10 bases, and 14 bases separated the two germline ends. The CDR3 contains 14 residues. CDR3: CATSRAGQPRPQHF. The DNA for the CDR3 is TGTGCCACCAGCAGAGCCGGACAGCCTCGACCCCAGCATTTT.

This clonotype was seen ten or more times. This sequence joins TRBV11-2 and TRBJ2-5; D gene uncertain. The germline CDR1 and CDR2 sequences are SGHAT and FQNNGV. This CDR3 is 12 amino acids long. Trimming stripped 5 bases from V and 5 bases from J, with 9 bases between. The CDR3 protein is CASSQVPETQYF. The CDR3 DNA reads as TGTGCCAGCAGCCAGGTGCCGGAGACCCAGTACTTC.

The sample holds many counts of this clonotype. This chain connects TRBV18 to TRBJ1-2, with 10 bases lining up with TRBD1. Germline V gives CDR1 KGHSH, CDR2 LQKENI. V lost 4 bases, J lost 0 bases, and 5 bases stayed unmatched. This CDR3 is 16 amino acids long. The CDR3 reads CASSRGGQGTNYGYTF. DNA of the CDR3: TGTGCCAGCTCACGAGGGGGACAGGGGACTAACTATGGCTACACCTTC. The variable domain in full, completed from reference TRBV18 and TRBJ1-2, reads NAGVMQNPRHLVRRRGQEARLRCSPMKGHSHVYWYRQLPEEGLKFMVYLQKENIIDESGMPKERFSAEFPKEGPSILRIQQVVRGDSAAYFCASSRGGQGTNYGYTFGSGTRLTVV.

The gene calls are TRBV20-1 and TRBJ2-7; 13 nucleotides agree with TRBD2. There are 17 residues in the CDR3. J was trimmed by 0 bases and V by 5 bases; bases with no gene match: 10. The germline gives CDR1 DFQATT, CDR2 SNEGSKA (reference sequence). The CDR3: CSAAGTSGTPSSYEQYF. The CDR3 DNA reads TGCAGTGCTGCCGGGACTAGCGGGACCCCAAGCTCCTACGAGCAGTACTTC.

This clonotype was seen repeatedly, ten times or more. The rearrangement joins TRBV20-1 to TRBJ1-3, with D unresolved. The CDR3 extends over 13 amino acids. V was trimmed by 3 bases and J by 0 bases, leaving 6 bases between them. Germline loops: CDR1 DFQATT, CDR2 SNEGSKA (reference sequence). CDR3 sequence reads: CSASIPSGNTIYF. In DNA form, the CDR3 reads TGCAGTGCTAGTATCCCCTCTGGAAACACCATATATTTT.

This clonotype was observed many times. This sequence joins TRBV9 and TRBJ1-6; TRBD1 aligns across 7 bases. CDR3 length: 15 residues. The V and J ends lost 0 bases and 9 bases, in that order; junction bases with no gene match: 6. The germline V gene encodes CDR1 SGDLS and CDR2 YYNGEE. Here the CDR3 DNA reads TGTGCCAGCAGCGTAGGCCAGGGGGGGATTTCACCCCTCCACTTT. Translating it yields CASSVGQGGISPLHF.

Comment on this clonotype: Given a much more abundant clone one base away, this may be a read error. The rearrangement links TRBV11-2 to TRBJ2-1; unclear D gene. Germline values: CDR1 SGHAT, CDR2 FQNNGV. Trimming removed 8 bases at V and 6 bases at J, with 20 bases between. The CDR3 totals 15 residues. The CDR3 region has the DNA TGTGCCAGCTCGCATGGGTGGGCGTTACCCAATGAGCAGTTCTTC. As protein: CASSHGWALPNEQFF.

This clonotype was counted ten times or more. The chain recombines TRBV9 with TRBJ1-2; D remains unclear. Trimming removed 4 bases at V and 6 bases at J, with 13 bases between. This CDR3 is built from 13 residues. The germline CDR1 and CDR2 sequences are SGDLS and YYNGEE. This CDR3 is CASSSPGPNGYTF. The CDR3 region has the DNA TGTGCCAGCAGCAGTCCCGGACCCAATGGCTACACCTTC. Combining the CDR3 with reference TRBV9 and TRBJ1-2 gives the whole variable domain DSGVTQTPKHLITATGQRVTLRCSPRSGDLSVYWYQQSLDQGLQFLIQYYNGEERAKGNILERFSAQQFPDLHSELNLSSLELGDSALYFCASSSPGPNGYTFGSGTRLTVV.

This clonotype came up a few times. This chain connects TRBV7-9 to TRBJ1-4; tentative D call: TRBD1 (6 bases). The length of the CDR3 is 11 residues. Trimming cost V 11 bases and J 6 bases, with 10 bases left between them. Germline CDR1 reads SEHNR; CDR2 reads FQNEAQ (reference sequence). CDR3 DNA sequence: TGTGCCGTGGGGGCTGATGAAAAACTGTTTTTT. Translated: CAVGADEKLFF.

The V gene is TRBV2, the J gene TRBJ1-5; unclear D gene. The CDR3 spans 19 residues. V gave up 11 bases and J gave up 0 bases, with 29 bases separating them. Per germline, CDR1 SNHLY and CDR2 FYNNEI. The CDR3 is CAFCARDSGEYYSNQPQHF. CDR3 DNA sequence: TGTGCCTTCTGTGCGAGGGATTCCGGGGAATATTATAGCAATCAGCCCCAGCATTTT.